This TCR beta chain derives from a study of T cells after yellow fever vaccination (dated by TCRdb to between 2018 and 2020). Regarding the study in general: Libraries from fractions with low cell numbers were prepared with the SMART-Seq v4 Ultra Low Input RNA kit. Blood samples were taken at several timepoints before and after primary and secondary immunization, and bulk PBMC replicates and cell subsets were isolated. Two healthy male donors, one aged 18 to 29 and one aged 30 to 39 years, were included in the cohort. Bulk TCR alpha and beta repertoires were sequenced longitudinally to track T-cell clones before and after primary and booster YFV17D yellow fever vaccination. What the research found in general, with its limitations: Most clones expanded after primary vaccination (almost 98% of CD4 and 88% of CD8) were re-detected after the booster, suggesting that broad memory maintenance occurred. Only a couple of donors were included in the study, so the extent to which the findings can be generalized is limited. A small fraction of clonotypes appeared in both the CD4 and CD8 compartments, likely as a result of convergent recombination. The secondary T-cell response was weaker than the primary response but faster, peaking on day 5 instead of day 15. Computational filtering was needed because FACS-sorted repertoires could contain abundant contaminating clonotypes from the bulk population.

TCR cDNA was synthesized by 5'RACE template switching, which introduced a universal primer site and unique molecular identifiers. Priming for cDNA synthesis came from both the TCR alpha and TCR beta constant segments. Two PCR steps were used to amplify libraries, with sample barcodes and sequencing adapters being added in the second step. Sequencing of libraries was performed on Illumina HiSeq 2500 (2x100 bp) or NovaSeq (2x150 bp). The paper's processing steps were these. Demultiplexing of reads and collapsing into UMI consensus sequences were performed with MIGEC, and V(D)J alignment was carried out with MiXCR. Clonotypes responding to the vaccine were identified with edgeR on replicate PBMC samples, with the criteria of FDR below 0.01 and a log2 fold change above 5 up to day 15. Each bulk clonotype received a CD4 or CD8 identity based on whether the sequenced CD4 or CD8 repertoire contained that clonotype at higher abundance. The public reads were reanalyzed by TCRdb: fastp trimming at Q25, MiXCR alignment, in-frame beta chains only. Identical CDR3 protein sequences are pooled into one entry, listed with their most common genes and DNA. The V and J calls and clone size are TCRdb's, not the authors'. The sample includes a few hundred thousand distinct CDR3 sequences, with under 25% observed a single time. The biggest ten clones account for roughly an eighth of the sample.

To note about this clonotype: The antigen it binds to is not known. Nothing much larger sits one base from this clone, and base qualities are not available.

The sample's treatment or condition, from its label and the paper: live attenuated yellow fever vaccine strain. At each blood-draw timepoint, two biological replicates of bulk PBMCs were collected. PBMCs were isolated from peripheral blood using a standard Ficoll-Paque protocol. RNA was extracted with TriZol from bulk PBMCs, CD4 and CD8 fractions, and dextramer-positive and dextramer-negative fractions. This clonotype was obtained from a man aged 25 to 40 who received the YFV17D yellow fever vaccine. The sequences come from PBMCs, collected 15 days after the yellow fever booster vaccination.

In nucleotides, the sequence is TGCGCCAGCAGCTTGGGCGTCATTGGTTTTGGGGAGCTGTTTTTT. It translates as CASSLGVIGFGELFF. This sequence uses TRBV5-1 and TRBJ2-2; the D gene remains uncertain. Between the V and J ends, shortened by 0 bases and 8 bases respectively, the junction contains 14 bases. In the germline V gene, CDR1 corresponds to SGHRS and CDR2 to YFSETQ. Spanning cysteine to phenylalanine, the CDR3 consists of 15 amino acids. The entry retains the CDR3 DNA only, 45 bases that are in frame from base 1. The CDR3 plus the reference TRBV5-1 and TRBJ2-2 genes for the other parts give the full variable domain: KAGVTQTPRYLIKTRGQQVTLSCSPISGHRSVSWYQQTPGQGLQFLFEYFSETQRNKGNFPGRFSGRQFSNSRSEMNVSTLELGDSALYLCASSLGVIGFGELFFGEGSRLTVL.